This T cell receptor beta chain derives from a study of blood T cell repertoires in COVID-19. Study-wide background: The samples span acute and convalescent COVID-19 from the United States, Italy and Spain. T cells, B-cell-depleted T cells, or PBMCs provided the cDNA or gDNA that served as material.

This clone was counted a few times. Original methodology: It was from reference gene primer amplification that nucleated cell counts were estimated. The data were produced by immunoSEQ multiplex PCR, yet TCRdb's version contains in-frame clones alone and is incomplete. The DNA gave D and trimming, while V, J and clone size come from that table. This table has around 110,000 clones, approximately 85% appearing once. This clonotype was obtained from a man in his 70s with acute or convalescent COVID-19. The sequencing input was peripheral blood.

The CDR3 protein is CASSLQGAGGANVLTF. The CDR3 nucleotides read TGTGCCAGCAGTTTACAGGGGGCGGGAGGGGCCAACGTCCTGACTTTC. The genes are TRBV2 and TRBJ2-6; the match to TRBD1 covers 9 bases. The length of the CDR3 is 16 residues. The V and J ends lost 5 bases and 4 bases, in that order; junction bases with no gene match: 6. Germline assignment: CDR1 SNHLY and CDR2 FYNNEI.